This T cell receptor (beta chain) was captured in a study of blood T cell repertoires in COVID-19. About the research overall: COVID-19 samples from acute and convalescent phases originated in the United States, Italy and Spain. Nucleic acid was either cDNA or gDNA, and it came from T cells, B-cell-depleted T cells, or PBMCs.

Per the study methods: Nucleated cell number was recorded as an estimate derived from reference gene primer amplification. TCRdb's table, derived via immunoSEQ multiplex PCR, lists solely in-frame clones and lacks some. That table gives V, J and clone size, and the DNA gave D and trimming. The repertoire holds a few hundred thousand clones, with over 75% as singletons. This CDR3 contains 11 residues. V was trimmed by 2 bases and J by 8 bases, leaving 6 bases between them. Germline CDR1 reads MDHEN; CDR2 reads SYDVKM. This clone appeared a single time. This TCR came from a human donor in a cohort sampled during active COVID-19. The gene calls are TRBV28 and TRBJ1-1, with D perhaps TRBD1 (6 bases). Sample: peripheral blood. CDR3 DNA sequence: TGTGCCAGCAGTTTAGACAGGGAAGCTTTCTTT. Protein sequence: CASSLDREAFF.